This TCR beta chain was observed in a study of T cell changes during pregnancy in multiple sclerosis. Sequencing used immunoSEQ multiplex PCR; TCRdb keeps in-frame clones, though not all of them. This sample yields fewer than 50,000 clones, of which roughly 95% are seen a single time; approximately 0.31% belongs to the top ten. This CDR3 contains 14 residues. V was cut by 5 bases and J by 0 bases, with 10 bases left in between. Germline values: CDR1 MNHEY, CDR2 SVGAGI. The chain employs TRBV6-5 and TRBJ1-1; D perhaps matches TRBD1 (5 bases). This receptor was taken from a female donor with multiple sclerosis, enrolled in a pregnancy study. The material sequenced was CD4+ T cells from peripheral blood mononuclear cells, taken in the third trimester of pregnancy. The CDR3 DNA reads as TGTGCCAGCAGTCCAGGGTCGATGAACACTGAAGCTTTCTTT. Protein: CASSPGSMNTEAFF.